The clone carrying this T cell receptor beta chain appeared many times. The sample belongs to a study of molecular identifiers for immune sequencing clone quantification. Sorting defined naive CD8 T cells as CD8+CD4-CCR7+CD45RA+. Between the trimmed V and J ends, which lost 1 base and 2 bases, there was a span of 11 bases. The length of the CDR3 is 15 residues. CDR1 SEHNR and CDR2 FQNEAQ come from the germline V gene (reference sequence). From the PCR reads, TCRdb called clonotypes with MiXCR, one entry per CDR3 protein. The repertoire holds 550,000 to 750,000 distinct CDR3 sequences, with 15% to 20% as singletons.

This clonotype was sampled from a human donor in good health. Some libraries in this study had Jurkat cell RNA spiked in. The chain recombines TRBV7-9 with TRBJ2-5; no reliable D call. Input material: naive CD8+ T cells from blood, with Jurkat cell RNA spiked in. This sample's subset: FACS-sorted CD8+CD4-CCR7+CD45RA+ naive T cells. CDR3: CASSLGGLGQETQYF. For the CDR3, the DNA is TGTGCCAGCAGCTTAGGGGGTTTGGGGCAAGAGACCCAGTACTTC.